A single sample gave rise to the 26 T cell receptor beta chains below, sequenced in a study of blood T cell repertoires in COVID-19. Method: immunoSEQ multiplex PCR; TCRdb's copy keeps in-frame clones and lacks some. The data contain some 340,000 clones, around 80% of them singletons. Input material: peripheral blood. These receptors were collected from a man aged 25 to 40 with active or convalescent COVID-19.

This rearrangement joins TRBV3-1 (or the pseudogene TRBV3-2) to TRBJ1-1; the D is unclear. Looked up from germline, CDR1 is LGHDT and CDR2 is YNNKEL (reference sequence). This CDR3 spans 13 amino acids. Trimming cost V 4 bases and J 0 bases, with 6 bases left between them. The CDR3 DNA reads as TGTGCCAGCAGCCCCGGTTTGAACACTGAAGCTTTCTTT. This encodes CASSPGLNTEAFF.

The rearrangement uses TRBV7-2 and TRBJ2-7; TRBD2 matches 13 bases. The ends lost 3 bases at V and 4 bases at J; junction bases unmatched: 9. In germline, CDR1 is SGHTA, CDR2 FQGNSA. The length of the CDR3 is 17 residues. The chain's CDR3 is CASSLGTSGVKGYEQYF. The CDR3 DNA follows: TGTGCCAGCAGCTTGGGGACTAGCGGGGTAAAGGGGTACGAGCAGTACTTC.

The chain links TRBV6-5 to TRBJ1-4; no clear D. Germline CDR1 and CDR2: MNHEY and SVGAGI. V was clipped by 2 bases and J by 5 bases, with 6 bases between them. This CDR3 is built from 13 residues. The CDR3 sequence is CASSYSRNEKLFF. The CDR3 nucleotides are TGTGCCAGCAGTTACAGCCGGAATGAAAAACTGTTTTTT.

This chain uses TRBV21-1 with TRBJ2-3; the tabulated D call, TRBD2, remains unverified against the DNA. TRBV21-1 is deemed a pseudogene. CDR3 length: 16 amino acids. This chain's CDR3 is CARTGAAGFKTDTQYF. In DNA, the CDR3 is TGTGCCAGGACTGGAGCAGCGGGCTTCAAAACAGATACGCAGTATTTT.

This chain connects TRBV7-9 to TRBJ2-6; D may be TRBD2 (6 bases). This CDR3 contains 16 residues. V was clipped by 2 bases and J by 1 base, with 9 bases between them. Germline lookup yields CDR1 SEHNR and CDR2 FQNEAQ (reference sequence). In nucleotides, the CDR3 is TGTGCCAGCAGCTTAACGGAGGGGTCTGGGGCCAACGTCCTGACTTTC. It specifies CASSLTEGSGANVLTF.

The rearrangement links TRBV4-3 to TRBJ1-2, with a tentative D call TRBD1 (5 bases). V gave up 2 bases and J gave up 6 bases, with 13 bases separating them. CDR3 length: 14 amino acids. Per the germline V gene, CDR1 is LGHNA and CDR2 is YSLEER. DNA for the CDR3: TGCGCCAGCAGCCAACGGCGGCAGGGTAATGGCTACACCTTC. The encoded protein is CASSQRRQGNGYTF.

J is TRBJ2-7 and V is TRBV5-6, with TRBD1 identical over 10 bases. J gave up 3 bases and V 3 bases, and 6 bases lay outside the gene matches. From germline, CDR1 is SGHDT and CDR2 YYEEEE. This CDR3 has 15 residues. The CDR3 spells CASSSGQGDLYEQYF. In nucleotides, the CDR3 is TGTGCCAGCAGCTCCGGACAGGGGGATCTCTACGAGCAGTACTTC. Variable domain in full (rest from reference TRBV5-6 and TRBJ2-7): DAGVTQSPTHLIKTRGQQVTLRCSPKSGHDTVSWYQQALGQGPQFIFQYYEEEERQRGNFPDRFSGHQFPNYSSELNVNALLLGDSALYLCASSSGQGDLYEQYFGPGTRLTVT.

The chain joins TRBV2 to TRBJ2-1, with TRBD2 matching 9 bases. V gave up 10 bases and J gave up 5 bases; unmatched junction bases: 6. CDR3 length: 13 residues. From germline, CDR1 is SNHLY and CDR2 FYNNEI. The CDR3 region has the DNA TGTGCCATACTTAGCGGGAGTAACAATGAGCAGTTCTTC. This codes for CAILSGSNNEQFF.

The J gene is TRBJ2-1, the V gene TRBV19, with TRBD2 matching 7 bases. This CDR3 has 13 amino acids. Trimming removed 5 bases from V and 9 bases from J; junction bases left unmatched: 7. Germline values: CDR1 LNHDA, CDR2 SQIVND (reference sequence). CDR3 DNA sequence: TGTGCCAGTAGTTCTAGCGGTCTTTTTGAGCAGTTCTTC. This sequence encodes CASSSSGLFEQFF.

The CDR3 reads CASNLRDRGNEQFF. DNA for the CDR3: TGTGCCAGCAATCTTAGGGACAGGGGAAATGAGCAGTTCTTC. The chain joins TRBV28 to TRBJ2-1, with TRBD1 matching 10 bases. CDR1 MDHEN and CDR2 SYDVKM come from the germline V gene. The CDR3 runs to 14 residues. The ends lost 7 bases at V and 7 bases at J; junction bases unmatched: 7.

The J gene is TRBJ2-7, the V gene TRBV20-1; 8 positions agree with TRBD2. Germline CDR1 DFQATT, CDR2 SNEGSKA (reference sequence). The V gene end was trimmed by 3 bases and the J gene end by 0 bases; junction bases not matched to a gene: 13. This CDR3 spans 17 amino acids. CDR3 coding DNA: TGCAGTGCTAGTCCCCCCTTGGGGCGGGGGGCCTCCTACGAGCAGTACTTC. It codes for CSASPPLGRGASYEQYF.

To note about this clone: One end of the junction fails to match germline, which may point to a read error. The rearrangement joins TRBV6-4 to TRBJ2-7; 8 bases line up with TRBD1. Germline V gene lookup returns CDR1 MRHNA and CDR2 SNTAGT. The CDR3 length is 16 residues. The CDR3 is CASRDFDRGRPYEQYF. CDR3 sequence (DNA): TGTGCCAGCAGGGACTTTGACAGGGGACGCCCCTACGAGCAGTACTTC.

The chain couples TRBV14 to TRBJ1-1; TRBD1 aligns across 9 bases. V gave up 11 bases and J gave up 2 bases; unmatched junction bases: 18. CDR3 length: 17 residues. Germline CDR1 reads SGHDN; CDR2 reads FVKESK. CDR3 region: CAPTRGQQGAQNTEAFF. CDR3 bases: TGTGCCCCCACCCGAGGGCAACAGGGGGCACAAAACACTGAAGCTTTCTTT.

The chain is built from TRBV4-2 and TRBJ1-2; no clear D. Per the germline V gene, CDR1 is LGHNA and CDR2 is YNFKEQ. The CDR3 is 18 residues long. Trimming pared 0 bases from V and 3 bases from J, leaving 20 bases between. The CDR3 sequence: CASSQDSPFRDIDYGYTF. CDR3 coding DNA: TGTGCCAGCAGCCAAGATTCCCCATTCCGAGATATTGACTATGGCTACACCTTC.

Regarding this clone: Just one base apart from a much larger clone, this may be a read error. The chain uses TRBV7-9 and TRBJ2-1; 8 bases map to TRBD1. In germline, CDR1 is SEHNR, CDR2 FQNEAQ (reference sequence). CDR3 length equals 15 residues. J was trimmed by 1 base and V by 1 base; bases with no gene match: 0. Here the CDR3 DNA reads TGTGCCAGCAGCTTAGGGACAGGGTCCTACAATGAGCAGTTCTTC. Translated, it gives CASSLGTGSYNEQFF.

This sequence joins TRBV3-1 (or the pseudogene TRBV3-2) and TRBJ1-1; 7 bases fit TRBD1. CDR3 size: 14 residues. V dropped 6 bases and J dropped 3; count of bases not matched to a gene: 7. CDR1 and CDR2 (germline): LGHDT, YNNKEL (reference sequence). The CDR3 sequence: CASRETGWDTEAFF. The CDR3 DNA sequence: TGTGCCAGCAGGGAGACAGGGTGGGACACTGAAGCTTTCTTT.

The rearrangement joins TRBV5-1 to TRBJ2-1; D call uncertain. The CDR3 extends over 13 amino acids. The germline V gene encodes CDR1 SGHRS and CDR2 YFSETQ. V was clipped by 7 bases and J by 2 bases, with 10 bases between them. The CDR3 reads CASARSTYNEQFF. The DNA of the CDR3 is TGCGCCAGCGCCAGGTCCACCTACAATGAGCAGTTCTTC.

This chain links TRBV5-1 with TRBJ2-7; 7 positions agree with TRBD1. After removal of 2 bases from V and 1 base from J, the junction contained 18 bases not matched to a gene. CDR1 is SGHRS, CDR2 YFSETQ, per germline. The CDR3 sequence is 19 residues long. The CDR3 here is CASSFSQFARDSPSYEQYF. CDR3 nucleotides: TGCGCCAGCAGCTTCAGTCAGTTCGCGAGGGACAGTCCGTCCTACGAGCAGTACTTC.

In DNA, the CDR3 is TGTGCCAGCAGTAACACACAGGGGTGGAACACTGAAGCTTTCTTT. Protein: CASSNTQGWNTEAFF. The rearrangement joins TRBV6-5 to TRBJ1-1; TRBD1 aligns across 7 bases. CDR1 and CDR2 (germline): MNHEY, SVGAGI. The J segment lost 1 base and the V segment lost 5 bases, leaving 7 bases of the junction unmatched. CDR3 size: 15 residues.

The rearrangement uses TRBV18 and TRBJ1-6; D possibly corresponds to TRBD1 (5 bases). Trimming removed 3 bases from V and 7 bases from J, with 10 bases in between. From germline, CDR1 is KGHSH and CDR2 LQKENI. The CDR3 sequence is 14 residues long. The DNA of the CDR3 is TGTGCCAGCTCACCGGGACTGGACAATTCACCCCTCCACTTT. The encoded protein is CASSPGLDNSPLHF. The full variable domain, its missing parts supplied by reference TRBV18 and TRBJ1-6, is NAGVMQNPRHLVRRRGQEARLRCSPMKGHSHVYWYRQLPEEGLKFMVYLQKENIIDESGMPKERFSAEFPKEGPSILRIQQVVRGDSAAYFCASSPGLDNSPLHFGNGTRLTVT.

CDR3 in DNA: TGTGCCAGCAGCGTAGGGGACAGGGAAAACGAGCAGTACTTC. Translation gives CASSVGDRENEQYF. The chain employs TRBV9 and TRBJ2-7; 9 positions match TRBD1. CDR3 length: 14 amino acids. The germline V gene has CDR1 SGDLS and CDR2 YYNGEE. The V gene end was trimmed by 0 bases and the J gene end by 5 bases; junction bases not matched to a gene: 3.

The chain couples TRBV7-9 to TRBJ2-7, with D unresolved. The CDR3 is made up of 12 amino acids. Looked up from germline, CDR1 is SEHNR and CDR2 is FQNEAQ (reference sequence). V gave up 2 bases and J gave up 5 bases, with 7 bases separating them. The CDR3 DNA follows: TGTGCCAGCAGCTTAATGGCGGACGAGCAGTACTTC. Protein: CASSLMADEQYF.

This clone has only a few counts. The chain joins TRBV9 to TRBJ2-1, with 8 bases matching TRBD1. The CDR3 spans 17 residues. In germline, CDR1 is SGDLS, CDR2 YYNGEE. V dropped 0 bases and J dropped 1; count of bases not matched to a gene: 6. The DNA of the CDR3 is TGTGCCAGCAGCGTAGTGGCGGGGACAGGATCCTACAATGAGCAGTTCTTC. Its translation is CASSVVAGTGSYNEQFF.

The chain uses TRBV5-6 and TRBJ1-1; D ambiguous. Germline V lookup: CDR1 SGHDT, CDR2 YYEEEE. V lost 4 bases, J lost 4 bases, and 14 bases lay in between. This CDR3 contains 14 residues. CDR3 amino acids: CASSPTVRSTEAFF. The CDR3 DNA follows: TGTGCCAGCAGCCCGACGGTAAGGAGCACTGAAGCTTTCTTT.

In its sample, this clone was seen once. The CDR3: CATLSGRAAGEQYF. The DNA of the CDR3 is TGTGCCACGCTTAGCGGGAGGGCCGCAGGGGAGCAGTACTTC. The chain uses TRBV19 and TRBJ2-7, with 11 nucleotides matching TRBD2. The J segment lost 7 bases and the V segment lost 10 bases, leaving 12 bases of the junction unmatched. The germline gives CDR1 LNHDA, CDR2 SQIVND (reference sequence). This CDR3 has 14 residues.

The V gene is TRBV19, the J gene TRBJ1-3, with D possibly TRBD1 on 5 matching bases. V lost 4 bases, J lost 0 bases, and 7 bases lay in between. The CDR3 loop spans 14 amino acids. Germline-derived CDR1 and CDR2 are LNHDA and SQIVND (reference sequence). The DNA of the CDR3 is TGTGCCAGTAGTACTGACAGCTCTGGAAACACCATATATTTT. Translated: CASSTDSSGNTIYF.